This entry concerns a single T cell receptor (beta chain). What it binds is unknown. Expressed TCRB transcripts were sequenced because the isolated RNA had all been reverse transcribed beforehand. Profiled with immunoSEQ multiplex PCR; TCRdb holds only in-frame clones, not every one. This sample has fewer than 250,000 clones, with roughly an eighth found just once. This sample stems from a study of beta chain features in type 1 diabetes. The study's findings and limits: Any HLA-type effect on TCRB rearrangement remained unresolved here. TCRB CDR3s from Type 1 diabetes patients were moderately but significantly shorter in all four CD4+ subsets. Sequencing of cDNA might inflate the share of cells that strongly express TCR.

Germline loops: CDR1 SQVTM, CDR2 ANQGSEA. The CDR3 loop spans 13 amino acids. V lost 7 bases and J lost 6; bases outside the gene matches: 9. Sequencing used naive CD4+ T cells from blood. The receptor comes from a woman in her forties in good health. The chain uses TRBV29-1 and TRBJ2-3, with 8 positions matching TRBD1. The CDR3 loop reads CSGRGRLTDTQYF. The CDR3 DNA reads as TGCAGCGGCAGGGGGCGCTTGACGGATACGCAGTATTTT.